This T cell receptor (beta chain) was profiled in a study of neoadjuvant anti-PD-1 for oral cavity cancer (dated by TCRdb to the early 2020s). About the study as a whole: Patients mostly received three to four biweekly doses of nivolumab at 3 mg/kg before curative-intent surgical resection. Patients who did not progress were given a fourth nivolumab dose at about day 43 and had definitive surgical resection on days 50-56. Under RECIST 1.1, patients with complete response, partial response or stable disease were classed as responders, and patients with progression were classed as non-responders. There were roughly 11 patients in the parent correlative cohort, and the response rate was over 25%. The investigation overall reported the following: The TCR analyses had only three patients in each response group, and the authors called for validation in larger cohorts. A higher pretreatment blood Treg/Th17 ratio correlated with both higher pretreatment blood TCRbeta clonality and lower post-treatment tumor TCRbeta clonality. Within PBMCs, T cell clonality (Gini index) was significantly higher in non-responders than responders after neoadjuvant nivolumab.

Read against the paper, the sample's time point label means: before neoadjuvant nivolumab. Patients had been newly diagnosed with stage II-IVA oral cavity squamous cell carcinoma, and no prior systemic or radiation treatment had been given to the patients. The cohort was composed of patients with HPV-negative, locally advanced oral cavity squamous cell carcinoma. No culture maintenance or expansion was done, as the peripheral blood mononuclear cells went straight to analysis. Samples were obtained from a longitudinal correlative study of a single-arm phase II trial of neoadjuvant nivolumab in oral cavity squamous cell carcinoma. Subject-matched pre- and post-treatment PBMCs and tumors from three responders and three non-responders were subjected to genomic DNA-based TCRbeta sequencing. Peripheral blood mononuclear cells were collected before nivolumab treatment and were collected again after treatment, at the time of surgery. The Maxwell RSC DNA from Cells kit was used to extract genomic DNA from PBMCs.

A note on this clone: Its antigen is currently not known. No quality values exist for individual bases; no much larger clone is one base distant.

For deep sequencing, PBMC libraries mostly used about 500 ng of input genomic DNA, with six replicates for each sample. TCRbeta libraries were prepared with the immunoSEQ hsTCRbeta kit according to the manufacturer's instructions. An Illumina NovaSeq 6000 S4 flow cell was used to sequence the final libraries, which had first been combined to 3 nM. In the source study's methods: The immunoSEQ Analyzer was used for raw data preprocessing and quality control. The analysis was restricted to productive rearrangements, with each unique CDR3 amino acid sequence defining a clonotype. Repertoire clonality was estimated as the Gini-Simpson index, which was calculated using the R package tcR. Student's t test was used to compare Gini indices, while Pearson correlation assessed associations with tumor size change. TCRdb's version of the immuneACCESS table is confined to in-frame rearrangements and falls short of the full clone set. An unresolved V gene accounts for under half of the shortfall where checked; the remainder is of unknown origin. That table is the source of V, J and clone size, and D and trimming were worked out from the DNA. The sample profile shows roughly 60,000 clones; more than 60% of them were found once. Approximately 2.4% of the sample goes to the ten largest clones.

This sequence was found in a person between 35 and 79 years old with oral cavity squamous cell carcinoma. Sequences were derived from PBMCs, sampled before nivolumab (anti-PD-1) treatment.

The CDR3 sequence is CASSDGGSNQPQHF. The nucleotide sequence is given as TGTGCCAGCAGTGACGGGGGAAGCAATCAGCCCCAGCATTTT. The chain is made from TRBV6-4 and TRBJ1-5; tentative D gene TRBD1, with 5 bases matching. Per the germline V gene, MRHNA is the CDR1 and SNTAGT is the CDR2. The CDR3 has 14 amino acids, counting the end cysteine and phenylalanine. Of the read, only the CDR3 DNA is kept; its 42 bases are in frame from base 1. V is reduced by 2 bases and J by 1 base, leaving a spacing of 6 bases between them.